A selection of T cell receptor beta chains follows, all from one sample in a study of CD8+CD57+ T cells in acquired aplastic anemia. TCRdb re-called the reads with MiXCR, one entry per CDR3 protein. The repertoire includes about 180,000 distinct CDR3 sequences, almost 50% of them detected once, and about an eighth sits in the top ten. The sequenced material came from sorted CD4+, CD8+, or CD8+CD57+ T cells (not recorded which) from PBMCs. These receptors all come from a human donor with aplastic anemia. Both conserved end residues are part of each CDR3. The order of the fields is clone size, D gene, V gene, J gene, CDR3 protein, CDR3 DNA. A D gene is named only where the DNA matches it firmly. The size field is filled for only some rows; it gives once, few, many or a size class.

>.|TRBD1|TRBV5-1|TRBJ1-2
CASSHNGDSSYGYTF
TGCGCCAGCAGCCACAACGGGGACAGTTCCTATGGCTACACCTTC
>.|.|TRBV7-9|TRBJ1-1
CASGTPENTEAFF
TGTGCCAGCGGGACACCAGAGAACACTGAAGCTTTCTTT
>few|.|TRBV2|TRBJ2-1
CASISLYNEQFF
TGTGCCAGCATAAGCCTATACAATGAGCAGTTCTTC
>many|.|TRBV28|TRBJ2-7
CASSLSAGNEQYF
TGTGCCAGCAGTTTATCGGCCGGGAACGAGCAGTACTTC
>.|TRBD1|TRBV2|TRBJ2-7
CASSEDRVVEQYF
TGTGCCAGCAGTGAGGACAGGGTTGTCGAGCAGTACTTC
>.|.|TRBV12-3/TRBV12-4|TRBJ1-3
CASSLSSTLGNTIYF
TGTGCCAGCAGCCTCTCATCAACCCTTGGAAACACCATATATTTT
>few|TRBD2|TRBV24-1|TRBJ2-5
CATSLSGRETQYF
TGTGCCACCAGTCTTAGCGGGAGGGAGACCCAGTACTTC
>.|.|TRBV15|TRBJ1-2
CATSRDAVYGYTF
TGTGCCACCAGCAGAGATGCGGTATATGGCTACACCTTC
>few|.|TRBV7-2|TRBJ1-1
CASSSTSLTEAFF
TGTGCCAGCAGCTCGACATCCCTCACTGAAGCTTTCTTT
>many|.|TRBV7-9|TRBJ2-7
CASSPRASYEQYF
TGTGCCAGCAGCCCGCGGGCTTCCTACGAGCAGTACTTC
>.|TRBD2|TRBV10-3|TRBJ2-3
CAGGISGGRTDTQYF
TGTGCCGGAGGCATAAGCGGGGGGCGCACAGATACGCAGTATTTT
>many|.|TRBV5-6|TRBJ2-2
CASSLTLQGTGELFF
TGTGCCAGCAGCTTAACCTTACAGGGAACCGGGGAGCTGTTTTTT